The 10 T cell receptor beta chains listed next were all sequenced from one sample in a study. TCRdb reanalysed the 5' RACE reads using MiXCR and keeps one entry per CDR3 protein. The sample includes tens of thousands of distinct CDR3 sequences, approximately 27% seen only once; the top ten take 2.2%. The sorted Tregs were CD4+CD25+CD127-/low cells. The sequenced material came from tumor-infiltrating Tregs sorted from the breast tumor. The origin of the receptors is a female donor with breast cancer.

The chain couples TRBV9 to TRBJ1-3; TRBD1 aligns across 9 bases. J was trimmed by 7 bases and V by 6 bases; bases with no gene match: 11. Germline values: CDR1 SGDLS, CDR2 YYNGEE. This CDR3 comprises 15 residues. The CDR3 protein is CASNNPGQGINTIYF. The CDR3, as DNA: TGTGCCAGCAACAACCCAGGACAGGGGATCAACACCATATATTTT. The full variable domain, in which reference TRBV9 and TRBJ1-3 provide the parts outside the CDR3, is DSGVTQTPKHLITATGQRVTLRCSPRSGDLSVYWYQQSLDQGLQFLIQYYNGEERAKGNILERFSAQQFPDLHSELNLSSLELGDSALYFCASNNPGQGINTIYFGEGSWLTVV.

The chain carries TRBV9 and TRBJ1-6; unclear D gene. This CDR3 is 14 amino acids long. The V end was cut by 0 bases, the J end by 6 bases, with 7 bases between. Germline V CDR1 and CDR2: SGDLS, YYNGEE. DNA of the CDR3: TGTGCCAGCAGCGTAGACCCTCGTAATTCACCCCTCCACTTT. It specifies CASSVDPRNSPLHF.

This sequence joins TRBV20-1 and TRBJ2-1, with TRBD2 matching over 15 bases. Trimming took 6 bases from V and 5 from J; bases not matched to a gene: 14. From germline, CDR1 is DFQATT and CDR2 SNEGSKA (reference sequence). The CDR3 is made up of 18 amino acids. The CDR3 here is CSALGRRTSGRAHNEQFF. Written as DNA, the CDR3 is TGCAGTGCCCTCGGGCGCAGGACTAGCGGGAGGGCCCACAATGAGCAGTTCTTC.

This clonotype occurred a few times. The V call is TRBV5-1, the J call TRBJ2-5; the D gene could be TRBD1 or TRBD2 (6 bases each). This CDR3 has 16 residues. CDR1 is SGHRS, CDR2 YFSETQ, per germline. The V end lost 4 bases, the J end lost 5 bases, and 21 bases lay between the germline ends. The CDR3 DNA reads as TGCGCCAGCAGCCCCGGGGGCAGGGCCGGATCGGAGACCCAGTACTTC. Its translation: CASSPGGRAGSETQYF.

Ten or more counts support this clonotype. The CDR3 DNA is TGCAGTGCTAGAAGCGGACGGAGAGAAAACACTGAAGCTTTCTTT. Encoded protein: CSARSGRRENTEAFF. This sequence joins TRBV20-1 and TRBJ1-1, with unresolved D. The CDR3 is 15 amino acids. The germline V and J ends were trimmed by 2 bases and 2 bases, with 15 bases remaining between them. Germline CDR1 DFQATT, CDR2 SNEGSKA (reference sequence).

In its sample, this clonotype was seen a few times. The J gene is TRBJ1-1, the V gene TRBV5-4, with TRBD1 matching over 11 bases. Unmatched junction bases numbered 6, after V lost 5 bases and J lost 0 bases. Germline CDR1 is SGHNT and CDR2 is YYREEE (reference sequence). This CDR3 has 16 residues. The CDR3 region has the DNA TGTGCCAGCAGATCTGGACAGGGGGCGTTGAACACTGAAGCTTTCTTT. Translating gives CASRSGQGALNTEAFF. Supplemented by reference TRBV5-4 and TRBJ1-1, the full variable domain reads ETGVTQSPTHLIKTRGQQVTLRCSSQSGHNTVSWYQQALGQGPQFIFQYYREEENGRGNFPPRFSGLQFPNYSSELNVNALELDDSALYLCASRSGQGALNTEAFFGQGTRLTVV.

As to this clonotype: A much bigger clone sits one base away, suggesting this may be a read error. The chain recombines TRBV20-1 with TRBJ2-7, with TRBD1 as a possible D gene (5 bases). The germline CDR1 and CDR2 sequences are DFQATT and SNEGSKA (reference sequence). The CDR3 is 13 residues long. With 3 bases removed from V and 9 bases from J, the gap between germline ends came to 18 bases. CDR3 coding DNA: TGCAGTGCTAGGGACACCCAGCTTCCCGCGCAGTACTTC. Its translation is CSARDTQLPAQYF.

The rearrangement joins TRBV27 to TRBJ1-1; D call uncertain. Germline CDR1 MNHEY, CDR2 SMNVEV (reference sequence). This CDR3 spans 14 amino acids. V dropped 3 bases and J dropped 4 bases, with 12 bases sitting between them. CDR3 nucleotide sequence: TGTGCCAGCAGTTTTCTTTCGGGTAGCACTGAAGCTTTCTTT. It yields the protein CASSFLSGSTEAFF.

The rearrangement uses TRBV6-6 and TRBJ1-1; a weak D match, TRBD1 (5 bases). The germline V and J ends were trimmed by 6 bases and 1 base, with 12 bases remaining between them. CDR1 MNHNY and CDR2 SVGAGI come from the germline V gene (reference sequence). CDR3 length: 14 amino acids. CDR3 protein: CASSRNQGNTEAFF. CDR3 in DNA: TGTGCCAGCAGCCGTAATCAGGGGAACACTGAAGCTTTCTTT.

The CDR3 DNA sequence: TGCAGTGCTAGAGATCGTAGGACGCTTAGCAATCAGCCCCAGCATTTT. This codes for CSARDRRTLSNQPQHF. The V and J genes are TRBV20-1 and TRBJ1-5; D is unresolved. CDR3 size: 16 residues. Trimming removed 0 bases from V and 0 bases from J, with 12 bases in between. Looked up from germline, CDR1 is DFQATT and CDR2 is SNEGSKA (reference sequence).